One and the same sample provided the 29 T cell receptor beta chains below, sequenced in a study of T-cell reconstitution after alpha-beta-depleted transplantation in children listed by TCRdb under 2016. The treatment or condition label here, explained by the study, means: allogeneic hematopoietic cell transplantation with graft depleted of TCRalphabeta T cells and CD19 B cells. Library generation was performed with PCR. For sequencing, an Illumina HiSeq 2500 was employed. TCR libraries were prepared with molecular barcoding, using unique molecular identifiers to normalize TCRbeta repertoire quantification. TCRdb trimmed the raw reads at Q25, called clones with MiXCR and kept productive beta chains. Entries are consolidated by CDR3 protein sequence, retaining the most common genes and DNA. The sample contains about 460,000 distinct CDR3 sequences, approximately 10% of them found a single time. 12% to 15% of the sample is in the top ten clones.

This sample comprised PBMCs, mostly from graft donor cells, obtained 180 days after TCRalphabeta/CD19-depleted stem cell transplant. The receptor source for this set is a female patient aged 2-10 years who had a stem cell transplant for aplastic anemia, so the T cells may come from the graft donor.

This clonotype has just a few counts. The V call is TRBV19, the J call TRBJ1-1; D is possibly TRBD1 (6 bases). Germline CDR1 and CDR2: LNHDA and SQIVND (reference sequence). CDR3 length equals 15 residues. V shed 1 base and J shed 0 bases, with 9 bases lying between them. This CDR3 is CASSIVRGLNTEAFF. The CDR3 DNA sequence: TGTGCCAGTAGTATAGTGCGGGGGCTGAACACTGAAGCTTTCTTT.

This clonotype was observed a few times. The rearrangement links TRBV20-1 to TRBJ2-3; TRBD2 agrees at 7 bases. The V gene's germline CDR1 is DFQATT and CDR2 SNEGSKA (reference sequence). The CDR3 spans 15 residues. With 3 bases clipped from V and 0 bases from J, the junction kept 6 bases outside the gene matches. For the CDR3, the DNA is TGCAGTGCTAGTCGCGGGGGACTAAGCACAGATACGCAGTATTTT. Translation gives CSASRGGLSTDTQYF.

This clonotype was picked up a small number of times. The chain uses TRBV7-9 and TRBJ2-5; TRBD2 is a possible D gene (5 bases). V was shortened by 5 bases and J by 5 bases, with 21 bases between the two germline ends. This CDR3 comprises 16 residues. Germline CDR1 reads SEHNR; CDR2 reads FQNEAQ (reference sequence). The CDR3 sequence: CASSITSPAGRETQYF. The CDR3 DNA reads as TGTGCCAGCAGCATCACCTCTCCGGCGGGTCGGGAGACCCAGTACTTC. The whole variable domain, filled in from reference TRBV7-9 and TRBJ2-5, reads DTGVSQNPRHKITKRGQNVTFRCDPISEHNRLYWYRQTLGQGPEFLTYFQNEAQLEKSRLLSDRFSAERPKGSFSTLEIQRTEQGDSAMYLCASSITSPAGRETQYFGPGTRLLVL.

The chain employs TRBV12-3 or TRBV12-4 and TRBJ2-3, with 7 positions matching TRBD2. The CDR3 is 16 residues long. With 3 bases clipped from V and 5 bases from J, the junction kept 11 bases outside the gene matches. CDR3 sequence: CASSFSAPTGGDTQYF. CDR3 nucleotides: TGTGCCAGCAGTTTTTCCGCGCCTACGGGGGGAGATACGCAGTATTTT.

This clonotype was observed a single time. V gene TRBV29-1 combines with J gene TRBJ2-4; 7 bases agree with TRBD1. The CDR3 is 21 amino acids. Germline-derived CDR1 and CDR2 are SQVTM and ANQGSEA. The V segment lost 6 bases and the J segment 0 bases; nucleotides outside the gene matches: 26. For the CDR3, the DNA is TGCAGCGTGGCGTGGGCCCACAGGGGTGGAGTGAGTGGAAGAGCCAAAAACATTCAGTACTTC. Residues: CSVAWAHRGGVSGRAKNIQYF.

V usage is TRBV4-3 and J usage is TRBJ2-3; D gene uncertain. The CDR3 covers 15 residues. V lost 0 bases and J 8 bases, leaving 15 bases between the germline ends. Germline loops: CDR1 LGHNA, CDR2 YSLEER. In nucleotides, the CDR3 is TGCGCCAGCAGCCAAGATTCAGCTCCTTCCAGTACGCAGTATTTT. It encodes CASSQDSAPSSTQYF.

Many counts were recorded for this clonotype. This chain joins TRBV10-3 and TRBJ2-4, with D perhaps assigned TRBD1 or TRBD2 (5 bases each). Between the trimmed V and J ends, which lost 4 bases and 8 bases, there was a span of 15 bases. CDR1 and CDR2 from the germline V gene are ENHRY and SYGVKD. The CDR3 sequence is 14 residues long. This chain's CDR3 is CAISGGPAGDIQYF. For the CDR3, the DNA is TGTGCCATCAGTGGGGGACCCGCTGGGGACATTCAGTACTTC.

This clonotype was seen once. This chain links TRBV29-1 with TRBJ2-7; no clear D gene. CDR1 and CDR2 (germline): SQVTM, ANQGSEA. Trimming took 2 bases from V and 2 from J, leaving 19 bases between them. CDR3 length: 16 residues. The CDR3, as DNA: TGCAGCGTTGAAAAAGGGTGGTCAAATGGAGCCTACGAGCAGTACTTC. Its protein product is CSVEKGWSNGAYEQYF.

There are many counts of this clonotype. The chain recombines TRBV11-2 with TRBJ2-2; 8 bases line up with TRBD2. The CDR3 has 19 amino acids. Unmatched junction bases numbered 13, after V lost 2 bases and J lost 2 bases. Per germline, CDR1 SGHAT and CDR2 FQNNGV. The CDR3 sequence: CASSLWPAGVGDNTGELFF. The CDR3 DNA is TGTGCCAGCAGCTTATGGCCAGCGGGAGTAGGCGATAACACCGGGGAGCTGTTTTTT.

This clonotype has a handful of counts. This sequence joins TRBV20-1 and TRBJ2-7; maybe TRBD2 (6 bases). CDR1 and CDR2 from the germline V gene are DFQATT and SNEGSKA (reference sequence). With 5 bases removed from V and 0 bases from J, the gap between germline ends came to 14 bases. CDR3 length: 14 amino acids. CDR3 in amino acids: CSARVAVISYEQYF. CDR3 bases: TGCAGTGCTCGGGTAGCGGTAATCTCCTACGAGCAGTACTTC.

In this sample, this clonotype turned up many times. This rearrangement joins TRBV7-2 to TRBJ2-1, with 8 bases identical to TRBD2. CDR3 length: 15 amino acids. Per germline, CDR1 SGHTA and CDR2 FQGNSA. V lost 2 bases and J lost 3; bases outside the gene matches: 3. The CDR3 protein is CASSLTTSVYNEQFF. In DNA form, the CDR3 reads TGTGCCAGCAGCTTAACGACTAGCGTCTACAATGAGCAGTTCTTC.

The chain couples TRBV28 to TRBJ2-1; 8 bases align to TRBD2. The V gene end was trimmed by 6 bases and the J gene end by 8 bases; junction bases not matched to a gene: 12. CDR3 length: 15 residues. The germline V gene encodes CDR1 MDHEN and CDR2 SYDVKM. The CDR3 sequence: CASRTGGGWLDEQFF. CDR3 in DNA: TGTGCCAGCAGGACGGGGGGGGGGTGGTTGGATGAGCAGTTCTTC.

This clonotype was detected many times. The V gene is TRBV24-1, the J gene TRBJ1-1; D not certain. Per germline, CDR1 KGHDR and CDR2 SFDVKD. The CDR3 contains 13 residues. V lost 1 base, J lost 1 base, and 3 bases lay in between. CDR3 DNA sequence: TGTGCCACCAGTGATTTCCAGAACACTGAAGCTTTCTTT. Protein product: CATSDFQNTEAFF.

This clonotype occurred many times. The chain has TRBV4-3 and TRBJ1-1; 9 bases agree with TRBD1. This CDR3 has 15 amino acids. V trimming: 6 bases; J trimming: 5 bases; junction bases outside the gene matches: 10. Germline lookup yields CDR1 LGHNA and CDR2 YSLEER. The CDR3 here is CASRQGRTGVTEAFF. CDR3 coding DNA: TGCGCCAGCAGGCAGGGTCGGACAGGGGTAACTGAAGCTTTCTTT.

This rearrangement joins TRBV7-8 to TRBJ2-7, with 8 bases fitting TRBD2. The CDR3 extends over 14 amino acids. CDR1 and CDR2 (germline): SGHVS, FQNEAQ. Trimming removed 6 bases from V and 3 bases from J; junction bases left unmatched: 7. This CDR3 is CASRLTGTSYEQYF. CDR3 nucleotide sequence: TGTGCCAGCAGATTAACCGGGACTAGCTACGAGCAGTACTTC.

This clonotype was detected many times. This sequence joins TRBV5-1 and TRBJ2-2; 10 nucleotides line up with TRBD1. CDR1 and CDR2 (germline): SGHRS, YFSETQ. The ends lost 4 bases at V and 2 bases at J; junction bases unmatched: 14. CDR3 length: 19 amino acids. CDR3 coding DNA: TGCGCCAGCAGCCCCCCGAGAGACCGGGACAGGGGAAACACCGGGGAGCTGTTTTTT. This encodes CASSPPRDRDRGNTGELFF.

This chain connects TRBV27 to TRBJ1-6; 10 positions agree with TRBD1. The CDR3 consists of 14 residues. Germline values: CDR1 MNHEY, CDR2 SMNVEV (reference sequence). V lost 5 bases, J lost 10 bases, and 5 bases stayed unmatched. The CDR3 loop reads CASSPDRGNSPLHF. As DNA, the CDR3 is TGTGCCAGCAGTCCGGACAGGGGGAACTCACCCCTCCACTTT.

This rearrangement joins TRBV20-1 to TRBJ2-1; 11 bases are a match to TRBD2. The CDR3 contains 17 residues. Trimming cost V 4 bases and J 0 bases; bases outside gene matches: 8. Germline CDR1 and CDR2: DFQATT and SNEGSKA (reference sequence). CDR3 nucleotides: TGCAGTGCTATGCTAGCGGGAGGTAGAAGCTCCTACAATGAGCAGTTCTTC. Translating it yields CSAMLAGGRSSYNEQFF.

The rearrangement links TRBV11-2 to TRBJ2-1, with 10 positions matching TRBD2. V was clipped by 1 base and J by 0 bases; unmatched bases: 6. CDR3 length: 18 residues. The V gene's germline CDR1 is SGHAT and CDR2 FQNNGV. CDR3 nucleotide sequence: TGTGCCAGCAGCTTAGGTAGTAGCGGGGGGAGCTCCTACAATGAGCAGTTCTTC. The encoded protein is CASSLGSSGGSSYNEQFF.

This clonotype appeared a few times. CDR3 protein: CASPDGQGNTEAFF. CDR3 nucleotides: TGTGCCAGCCCCGACGGACAGGGAAACACTGAAGCTTTCTTT. The chain joins TRBV28 to TRBJ1-1, with 8 bases aligning to TRBD1. V lost 8 bases and J lost 2; bases outside the gene matches: 7. The germline V gene encodes CDR1 MDHEN and CDR2 SYDVKM. CDR3 size: 14 residues.

This clonotype came up a few times. V gene TRBV15 combines with J gene TRBJ1-1; 7 positions agree with TRBD1. The CDR3 totals 14 residues. Unmatched junction bases numbered 7, after V lost 4 bases and J lost 5 bases. Germline lookup yields CDR1 LNHNV and CDR2 YYDKDF (reference sequence). The CDR3 reads CATSILTGTTEAFF. The CDR3 DNA reads as TGTGCCACCAGCATACTGACAGGGACAACTGAAGCTTTCTTT.

This chain connects TRBV5-1 to TRBJ2-1, with D perhaps matching TRBD2 (6 bases). The CDR3 contains 15 residues. From germline, CDR1 is SGHRS and CDR2 YFSETQ. V was pared by 2 bases and J by 1 base, with 10 bases between. CDR3 sequence: CASSFGGGSYNEQFF. The CDR3 nucleotides read TGCGCCAGCAGCTTCGGGGGAGGTTCCTACAATGAGCAGTTCTTC.

This chain uses TRBV6-2 or TRBV6-3 with TRBJ2-3; 7 bases map to TRBD2. Germline trimming cut 5 bases from V and 4 bases from J; bases unmatched to any gene: 12. Germline V gives CDR1 MNHEY, CDR2 SVGEGT. The CDR3 consists of 16 residues. The CDR3 region is CASSPIYAGEADTQYF. The CDR3 nucleotides are TGTGCCAGCAGTCCCATCTACGCGGGAGAGGCAGATACGCAGTATTTT.

This clonotype turned up a few times. This chain links TRBV12-3 or TRBV12-4 with TRBJ2-3; D is undetermined. CDR3 size: 13 residues. The V and J ends lost 5 bases and 4 bases respectively, with 10 bases between them. CDR3 protein: CASSQRPPDTQYF. For the CDR3, the DNA is TGTGCCAGCAGTCAGAGACCCCCAGATACGCAGTATTTT.

V usage is TRBV5-1 and J usage is TRBJ1-1; 9 nucleotides agree with TRBD1. Unmatched junction bases numbered 9, after V lost 5 bases and J lost 4 bases. The V gene's germline CDR1 is SGHRS and CDR2 YFSETQ. The CDR3 loop spans 15 amino acids. CDR3 DNA sequence: TGCGCCAGCAGTCATGTACAGGGGGCCGGCACTGAAGCTTTCTTT. Translating it yields CASSHVQGAGTEAFF. The full variable domain, in which reference TRBV5-1 and TRBJ1-1 provide the parts outside the CDR3, is KAGVTQTPRYLIKTRGQQVTLSCSPISGHRSVSWYQQTPGQGLQFLFEYFSETQRNKGNFPGRFSGRQFSNSRSEMNVSTLELGDSALYLCASSHVQGAGTEAFFGQGTRLTVV.

This clonotype occurred a few times. V and J are TRBV28 and TRBJ2-5; 7 nucleotides match TRBD2. After removal of 5 bases from V and 0 bases from J, the junction contained 3 bases not matched to a gene. Germline V CDR1 and CDR2: MDHEN, SYDVKM. The CDR3 extends over 14 amino acids. The CDR3 region is CASSGGSHQETQYF. The CDR3 nucleotides are TGTGCCAGCAGTGGCGGGAGTCACCAAGAGACCCAGTACTTC.

This clonotype was recorded a few times. This chain connects TRBV7-9 to TRBJ2-2, with 8 bases lining up with TRBD2. J gave up 4 bases and V 5 bases, and 9 bases lay outside the gene matches. The CDR3 sequence is 16 residues long. Germline V gene lookup returns CDR1 SEHNR and CDR2 FQNEAQ (reference sequence). CDR3 protein: CASSPPGTRSTGELFF. In DNA, the CDR3 is TGTGCCAGCAGCCCGCCCGGGACTAGAAGCACCGGGGAGCTGTTTTTT.

V gene TRBV5-1 combines with J gene TRBJ2-7; D not resolved. The germline gives CDR1 SGHRS, CDR2 YFSETQ. This CDR3 is built from 13 residues. Trimming cost V 1 base and J 5 bases, with 10 bases left between them. CDR3 in amino acids: CASSLYPRNEQYV. DNA for the CDR3: TGCGCCAGCAGCTTGTACCCTAGGAACGAGCAGTACGTC.

In its sample, this clonotype was seen many times. The chain recombines TRBV7-3 with TRBJ2-1; TRBD2 aligns across 14 bases. CDR1 and CDR2 (germline): SGHTA, FQGTGA. The CDR3 covers 18 residues. Trimming removed 5 bases from V and 0 bases from J; junction bases left unmatched: 6. The CDR3: CASSPRGLAGGSYNEQFF. The CDR3 nucleotides are TGTGCCAGCAGCCCCCGAGGACTAGCGGGGGGCTCCTACAATGAGCAGTTCTTC.